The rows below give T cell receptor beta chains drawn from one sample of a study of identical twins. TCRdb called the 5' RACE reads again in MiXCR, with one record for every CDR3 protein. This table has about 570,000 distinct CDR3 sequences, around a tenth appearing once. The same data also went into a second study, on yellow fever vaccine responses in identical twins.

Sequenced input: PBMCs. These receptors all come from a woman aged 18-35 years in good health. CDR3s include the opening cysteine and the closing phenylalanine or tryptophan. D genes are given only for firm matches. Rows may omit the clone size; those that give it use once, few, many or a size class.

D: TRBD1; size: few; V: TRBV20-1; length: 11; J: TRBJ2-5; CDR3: CSATTGETQYF; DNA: TGCAGTGCGACGACAGGGGAGACCCAGTACTTC
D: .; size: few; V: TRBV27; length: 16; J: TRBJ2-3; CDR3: CASLPLRAGLTDTQYF; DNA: TGTGCCAGCTTACCCCTAAGGGCAGGGCTGACAGATACGCAGTATTTT
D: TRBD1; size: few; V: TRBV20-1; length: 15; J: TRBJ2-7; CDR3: CSALDRSLLSYEQYF; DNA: TGCAGTGCACTGGACAGGTCCCTTTTATCCTACGAGCAGTACTTC
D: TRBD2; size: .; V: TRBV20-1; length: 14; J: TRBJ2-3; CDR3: CSASWAGVGDTQYF; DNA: TGCAGTGCTAGTTGGGCGGGAGTCGGAGATACGCAGTATTTT
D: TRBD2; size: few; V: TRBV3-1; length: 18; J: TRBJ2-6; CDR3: CASSQGSSGPSGANVLTF; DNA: TGTGCCAGCAGCCAAGGCTCTAGCGGGCCCTCTGGGGCCAACGTCCTGACTTTC
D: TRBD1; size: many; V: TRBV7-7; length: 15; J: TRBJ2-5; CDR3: CASSLGDRGQETQYF; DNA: TGTGCTAGCAGCTTAGGCGACAGGGGACAAGAGACCCAGTACTTC
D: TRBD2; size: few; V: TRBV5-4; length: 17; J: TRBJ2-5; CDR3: CASSKILSGGAGETQYF; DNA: TGTGCCAGCAGCAAGATTCTGAGCGGGGGGGCTGGGGAGACCCAGTACTTC
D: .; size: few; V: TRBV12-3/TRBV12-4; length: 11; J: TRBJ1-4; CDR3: CASSLTGKLFF; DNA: TGTGCCAGCAGTTTAACGGGAAAACTGTTTTTT
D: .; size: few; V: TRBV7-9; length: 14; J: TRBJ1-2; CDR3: CASTSSSEVYGYTF; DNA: TGTGCCAGCACCTCGAGCAGCGAGGTCTATGGCTACACCTTC
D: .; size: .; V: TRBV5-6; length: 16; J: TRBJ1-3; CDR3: CASSYGGHKRRNTIYF; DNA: TGTGCCAGCAGTTACGGGGGCCACAAAAGGCGGAACACCATATATTTT
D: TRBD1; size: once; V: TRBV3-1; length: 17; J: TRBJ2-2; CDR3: CATLGQGVPLHTGELFF; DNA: TGTGCCACCCTAGGACAGGGGGTACCATTACACACCGGGGAGCTGTTTTTT
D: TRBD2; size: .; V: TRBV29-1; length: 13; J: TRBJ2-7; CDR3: CSVHALSGREQYF; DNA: TGCAGCGTTCACGCCCTTAGCGGGAGGGAGCAGTACTTC
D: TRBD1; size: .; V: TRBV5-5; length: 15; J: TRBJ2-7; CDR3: CASSLEGTALREQYF; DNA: TGTGCCAGCAGCTTGGAAGGGACAGCGCTTCGAGAGCAGTACTTC
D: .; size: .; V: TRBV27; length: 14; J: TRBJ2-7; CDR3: CASSPHEAAYEQYF; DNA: TGTGCCAGCAGTCCCCACGAGGCTGCCTACGAGCAGTACTTC
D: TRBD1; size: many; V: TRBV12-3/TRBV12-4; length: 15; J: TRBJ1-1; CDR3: CASSYTGQGVTEAFF; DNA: TGTGCCAGCAGTTACACGGGACAGGGGGTAACTGAAGCTTTCTTT
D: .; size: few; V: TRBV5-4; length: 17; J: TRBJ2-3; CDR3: CASSPVSGSNWADTQYF; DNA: TGTGCCAGCAGCCCGGTCTCGGGATCCAATTGGGCAGATACGCAGTATTTT
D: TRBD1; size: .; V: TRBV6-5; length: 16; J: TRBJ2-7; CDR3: CASSYSSGTGNYEQYF; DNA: TGTGCCAGCAGTTACTCGTCCGGGACAGGGAACTACGAGCAGTACTTC
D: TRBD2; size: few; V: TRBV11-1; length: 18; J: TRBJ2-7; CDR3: CASSSFGTSGASSYEQYF; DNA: TGTGCCAGCAGCTCCTTCGGGACTAGCGGGGCCAGCTCCTACGAGCAGTACTTC
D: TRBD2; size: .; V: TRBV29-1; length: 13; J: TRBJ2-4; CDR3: CSAGSGRADIQYF; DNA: TGCAGCGCTGGAAGCGGGAGAGCTGACATTCAGTACTTC
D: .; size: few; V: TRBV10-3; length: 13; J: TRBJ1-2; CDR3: CAIRGGAIGGYTF; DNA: TGTGCCATCAGGGGAGGAGCAATTGGTGGCTACACCTTC
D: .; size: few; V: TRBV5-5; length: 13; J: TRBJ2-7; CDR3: CASSLFNGYEQYF; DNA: TGTGCCAGCAGCTTGTTTAACGGCTACGAGCAGTACTTC
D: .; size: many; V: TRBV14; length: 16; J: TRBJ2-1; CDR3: CASSQDYRYSYNEQFF; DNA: TGTGCCAGCAGCCAAGATTACAGATACTCCTACAATGAGCAGTTCTTC
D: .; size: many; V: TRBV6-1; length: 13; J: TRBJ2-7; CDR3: CASSQRFDYEQYF; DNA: TGTGCCAGCAGCCAACGATTCGACTACGAGCAGTACTTC
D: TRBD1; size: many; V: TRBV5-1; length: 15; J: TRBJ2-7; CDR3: CASSLGDRGLYEQYF; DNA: TGCGCCAGCAGCTTGGGTGACAGGGGGTTGTACGAGCAGTACTTC
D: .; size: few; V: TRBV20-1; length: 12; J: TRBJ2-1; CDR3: CSARSRRNEQFF; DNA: TGCAGTGCTAGAAGCAGGAGGAATGAGCAGTTCTTC
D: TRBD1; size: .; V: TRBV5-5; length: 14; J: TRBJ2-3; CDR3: CASSGGQITDTQYF; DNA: TGTGCCAGCAGCGGGGGACAGATCACAGATACGCAGTATTTT
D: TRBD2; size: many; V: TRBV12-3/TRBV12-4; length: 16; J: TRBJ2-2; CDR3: CASWVTGRGDTGELFF; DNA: TGTGCCAGTTGGGTCACCGGGAGGGGGGACACCGGGGAGCTGTTTTTT
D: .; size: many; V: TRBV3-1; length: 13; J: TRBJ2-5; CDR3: CASTDRIQETQYF; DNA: TGTGCCAGCACTGACAGGATACAAGAGACCCAGTACTTC
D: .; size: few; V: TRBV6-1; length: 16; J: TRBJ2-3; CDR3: CASSVFRDSRRDTQYF; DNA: TGTGCCAGCAGTGTCTTCCGGGACTCCAGGAGAGATACGCAGTATTTT
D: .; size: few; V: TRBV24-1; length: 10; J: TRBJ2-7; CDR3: CATSDSGEYF; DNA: TGTGCCACCAGTGATTCCGGGGAGTACTTC
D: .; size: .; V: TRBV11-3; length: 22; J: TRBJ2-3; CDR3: CASSLVYPGATWLAESTDTQYF; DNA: TGTGCCAGCAGCTTAGTATACCCGGGGGCTACGTGGCTAGCGGAAAGCACAGATACGCAGTATTTT
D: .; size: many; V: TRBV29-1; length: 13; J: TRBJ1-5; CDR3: CSVSTRGNQPQHF; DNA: TGCAGCGTTTCTACACGGGGTAATCAGCCCCAGCATTTT
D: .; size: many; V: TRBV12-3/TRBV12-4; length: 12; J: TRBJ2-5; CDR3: CASTGREETQYF; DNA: TGTGCCAGCACCGGCAGGGAAGAGACCCAGTACTTC
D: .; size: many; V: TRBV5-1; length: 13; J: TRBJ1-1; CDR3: CASRRGWSTEAFF; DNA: TGCGCCAGCAGGAGAGGGTGGAGCACTGAAGCTTTCTTT
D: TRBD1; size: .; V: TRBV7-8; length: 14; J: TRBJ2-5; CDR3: CASSVRQGLKTQYF; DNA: TGTGCCAGCAGCGTAAGACAGGGGTTGAAGACCCAGTACTTC
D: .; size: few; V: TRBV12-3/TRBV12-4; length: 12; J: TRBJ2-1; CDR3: CASSAGQNEQFF; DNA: TGTGCCAGCAGTGCGGGACAGAATGAGCAGTTCTTC
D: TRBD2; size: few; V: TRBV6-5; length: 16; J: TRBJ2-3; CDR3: CASSYSASGATDTQYF; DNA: TGTGCCAGCAGTTACTCGGCTAGCGGGGCCACAGATACGCAGTATTTT
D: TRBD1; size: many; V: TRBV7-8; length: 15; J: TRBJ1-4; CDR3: CASSFMGQAYEKLFF; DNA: TGTGCCAGCAGCTTCATGGGACAGGCGTATGAAAAACTGTTTTTT
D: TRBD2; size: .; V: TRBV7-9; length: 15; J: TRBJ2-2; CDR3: CASSHGGAPTGELFF; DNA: TGTGCCAGCAGCCACGGGGGGGCGCCCACCGGGGAGCTGTTTTTT
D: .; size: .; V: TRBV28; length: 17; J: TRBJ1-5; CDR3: CASSLPGLPASNQPQHF; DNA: TGTGCCAGCAGTTTACCGGGCCTCCCGGCGAGCAATCAGCCCCAGCATTTT
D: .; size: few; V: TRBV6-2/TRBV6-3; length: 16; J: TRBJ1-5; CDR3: CASSYSTEYSNQPQHF; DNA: TGTGCCAGCAGTTACTCTACGGAATATAGCAATCAGCCCCAGCATTTT
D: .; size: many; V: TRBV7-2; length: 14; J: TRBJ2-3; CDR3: CASSLDPFADTQYF; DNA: TGTGCCAGCAGCTTAGATCCGTTTGCAGATACGCAGTATTTT
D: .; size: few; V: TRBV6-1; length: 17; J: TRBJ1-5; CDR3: CASSPSKPSGTHQPQHF; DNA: TGTGCCAGCAGCCCCTCTAAACCGTCAGGTACCCATCAGCCCCAGCATTTT
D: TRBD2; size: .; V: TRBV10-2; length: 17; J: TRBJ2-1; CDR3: CASNFISTSGRYNEQFF; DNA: TGCGCCAGCAATTTCATCTCCACTAGCGGGAGGTACAATGAGCAGTTCTTC
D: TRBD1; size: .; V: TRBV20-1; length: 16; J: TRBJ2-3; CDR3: CSARGSPGQGPDTQYF; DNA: TGCAGTGCTAGAGGTAGTCCGGGACAGGGGCCAGATACGCAGTATTTT
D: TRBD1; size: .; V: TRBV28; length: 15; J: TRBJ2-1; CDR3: CASSSPGQGHDEQFF; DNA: TGTGCCAGCAGTTCACCGGGACAGGGTCACGATGAGCAGTTCTTC
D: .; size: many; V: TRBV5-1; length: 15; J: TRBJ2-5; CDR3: CASSFLLQGQETQYF; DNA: TGCGCCAGCAGCTTTCTTTTACAGGGCCAAGAGACCCAGTACTTC
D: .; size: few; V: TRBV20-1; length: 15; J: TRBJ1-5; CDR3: CSALRPGTGNQPQHF; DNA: TGCAGTGCTCTTAGGCCGGGTACGGGCAATCAGCCCCAGCATTTT
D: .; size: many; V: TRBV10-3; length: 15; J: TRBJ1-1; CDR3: CAIKGEQGRNTEAFF; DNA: TGTGCCATCAAAGGGGAGCAGGGACGAAACACTGAAGCTTTCTTT
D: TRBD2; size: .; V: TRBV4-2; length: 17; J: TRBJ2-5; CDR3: CASSQGVGLAGFGTQYF; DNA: TGTGCCAGCAGCCAAGGGGTCGGACTAGCGGGTTTTGGGACCCAGTACTTC
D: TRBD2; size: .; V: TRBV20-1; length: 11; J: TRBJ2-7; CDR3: CSASGTSEQYF; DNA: TGCAGTGCCTCCGGGACTAGCGAGCAGTACTTC
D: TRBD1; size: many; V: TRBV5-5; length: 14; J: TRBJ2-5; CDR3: CASSSPDRVKTQYF; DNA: TGTGCCAGCAGCTCCCCAGACAGGGTGAAGACCCAGTACTTC
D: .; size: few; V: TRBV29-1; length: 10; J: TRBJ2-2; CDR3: CSYNTGELFF; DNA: TGCAGCTACAACACCGGGGAGCTGTTTTTT
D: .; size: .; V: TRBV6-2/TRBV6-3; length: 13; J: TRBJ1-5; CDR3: CVSRARGSQPQHF; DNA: TGTGTCAGCAGGGCACGGGGTAGCCAGCCCCAGCATTTT
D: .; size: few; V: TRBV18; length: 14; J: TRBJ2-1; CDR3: CASSPSRVSNEQFF; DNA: TGTGCCAGCTCACCTTCTCGAGTGAGCAATGAGCAGTTCTTC
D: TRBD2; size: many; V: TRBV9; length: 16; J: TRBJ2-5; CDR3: CASSVGSGTSVETQYF; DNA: TGTGCCAGCAGCGTAGGATCCGGGACTAGTGTGGAGACCCAGTACTTC
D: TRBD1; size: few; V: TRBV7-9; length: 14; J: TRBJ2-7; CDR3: CASRTTGADREQYF; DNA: TGTGCCAGCAGAACCACAGGGGCGGATCGCGAGCAGTACTTC